A single TCR beta chain is shown here with its context. V trimming: 3 bases; J trimming: 7 bases; junction bases outside the gene matches: 6. The CDR3 runs 15 residues. From germline, CDR1 is SGHTA and CDR2 FQGNSA. Sequencing was done on patients that had shown CD8+CD57+ cell expansion by flow cytometry. Genomic DNA served as template for TCR beta VDJ and CDR3 profiling. TCRdb processed the reads anew with MiXCR; each CDR3 protein has one entry. In the table there are about 40,000 distinct CDR3 sequences, about 63% of which are singletons. This sample is part of a study of CD8+CD57+ T cells in acquired aplastic anemia.

Sequenced input: sorted CD4+, CD8+, or CD8+CD57+ T cells (not recorded which) from PBMCs. The sequence was obtained from a human donor with aplastic anemia. J is TRBJ1-6 and V is TRBV7-2; 7 bases agree with TRBD1. The CDR3 reads CASSFRDRANSPLHF. CDR3 bases: TGTGCCAGCAGCTTTCGCGACAGGGCGAATTCACCCCTCCACTTT.